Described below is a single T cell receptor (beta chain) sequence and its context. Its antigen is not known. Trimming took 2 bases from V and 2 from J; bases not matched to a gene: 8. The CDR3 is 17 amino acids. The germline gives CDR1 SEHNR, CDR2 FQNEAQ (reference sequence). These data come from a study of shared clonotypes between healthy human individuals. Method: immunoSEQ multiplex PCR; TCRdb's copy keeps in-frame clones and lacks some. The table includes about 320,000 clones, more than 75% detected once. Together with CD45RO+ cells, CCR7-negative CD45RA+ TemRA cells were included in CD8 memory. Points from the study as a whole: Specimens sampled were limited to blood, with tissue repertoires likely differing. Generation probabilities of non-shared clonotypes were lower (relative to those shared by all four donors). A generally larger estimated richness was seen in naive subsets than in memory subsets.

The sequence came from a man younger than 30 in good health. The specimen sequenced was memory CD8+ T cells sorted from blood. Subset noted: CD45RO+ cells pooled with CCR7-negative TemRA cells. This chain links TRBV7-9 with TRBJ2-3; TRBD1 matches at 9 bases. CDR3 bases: TGTGCCAGCAGCTTACCGGGACAGGGAATGATCACAGATACGCAGTATTTT. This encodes CASSLPGQGMITDTQYF.